The 30 T cell receptor beta chains listed next were all sequenced from one sample in a study of T cells in narcolepsy. Assay used: immunoSEQ multiplex PCR; TCRdb lists only in-frame clones, some missing. The data show approximately 28,000 clones, 81% seen once. The source material was memory (CD45RA-) CD4+ T cells from blood. The receptors come from a human donor in good health.

The CDR3 region is CASSQIARGPTYEQYF. The CDR3 DNA follows: TGCGCCAGCAGCCAAATTGCCCGGGGGCCAACCTACGAGCAGTACTTC. V gene TRBV4-3 combines with J gene TRBJ2-7; TRBD1 or TRBD2 may be the D gene (6 bases each). V lost 2 bases and J lost 2, with 16 bases in between. The CDR3 contains 16 residues. Germline V gives CDR1 LGHNA, CDR2 YSLEER.

This chain joins TRBV25-1 and TRBJ2-5; possible D gene TRBD1, 6 bases. V gave up 3 bases and J gave up 5 bases, with 13 bases separating them. The CDR3 consists of 14 residues. Looked up from germline, CDR1 is MGHDK and CDR2 is SYGVNS. DNA for the CDR3: TGTGCCAGCAGTGAGTTCACAGGGTCTGAGACCCAGTACTTC. Amino acid sequence: CASSEFTGSETQYF.

The chain has TRBV11-1 and TRBJ1-1, with D unresolved. The germline CDR1 and CDR2 sequences are SGHAT and FQDESV (reference sequence). V shed 5 bases and J shed 1 base, with 8 bases lying between them. The CDR3 has 13 amino acids. CDR3 nucleotide sequence: TGTGCCAGCAGCCCCCTTAGGAACACTGAAGCTTTCTTT. Protein sequence: CASSPLRNTEAFF. Filled out from reference TRBV11-1 and TRBJ1-1, the complete variable domain reads EAEVAQSPRYKITEKSQAVAFWCDPISGHATLYWYRQILGQGPELLVQFQDESVVDDSQLPKDRFSAERLKGVDSTLKIQPAELGDSAMYLCASSPLRNTEAFFGQGTRLTVV.

The gene calls are TRBV30 and TRBJ2-1; D is unclear. Per germline, CDR1 GTSNPN and CDR2 SVGIG (reference sequence). The CDR3 covers 11 residues. Trimming left V 2 bases short and J 9 bases short, with 8 bases between. The CDR3 DNA follows: TGTGCCTGGAGTCCCCAGCTTGAGCAGTTCTTC. Encoded protein: CAWSPQLEQFF.

The chain links TRBV18 to TRBJ2-7, with TRBD1 matching 7 bases. The CDR3 length is 17 residues. The junction had 15 bases not matched to a gene; V was cut back by 3 bases and J by 4 bases. Germline V gene lookup returns CDR1 KGHSH and CDR2 LQKENI. CDR3 sequence (DNA): TGTGCCAGCTCACCCACATCGACCTTGACAGGGCGGTACGAGCAGTACTTC. This encodes CASSPTSTLTGRYEQYF.

V is TRBV15 and J is TRBJ2-7; 7 positions agree with TRBD1. Germline trimming cut 2 bases from V and 5 bases from J; bases unmatched to any gene: 6. CDR3 size: 14 residues. Germline V gene lookup returns CDR1 LNHNV and CDR2 YYDKDF (reference sequence). The CDR3 DNA follows: TGTGCCACCAGCAGAACTAGACAGGGCCACGAGCAGTACTTC. Translating it yields CATSRTRQGHEQYF. Variable domain in full (rest from reference TRBV15 and TRBJ2-7): DAMVIQNPRYQVTQFGKPVTLSCSQTLNHNVMYWYQQKSSQAPKLLFHYYDKDFNNEADTPDNFQSRRPNTSFCFLDIRSPGLGDTAMYLCATSRTRQGHEQYFGPGTRLTVT.

CDR3 loop: CASSEVGGASSYEQYF. The CDR3 DNA is TGTGCCAGCAGCGAGGTCGGGGGCGCGTCTTCCTACGAGCAGTACTTC. The chain uses TRBV21-1 and TRBJ2-7. TRBV21-1 is a pseudogene locus. The CDR3 is 16 residues long.

The chain is built from TRBV5-1 and TRBJ2-1; D uncertain. Trimming removed 0 bases from V and 3 bases from J, with 19 bases in between. This CDR3 comprises 18 residues. Germline CDR1 SGHRS, CDR2 YFSETQ. The CDR3 sequence: CASSLVATSVPNYNEQFF. In nucleotides, the CDR3 is TGCGCCAGCAGCTTGGTGGCGACGAGCGTCCCGAACTACAATGAGCAGTTCTTC.

This clone has just a few counts. The chain recombines TRBV18 with TRBJ1-6; D might be TRBD1 (6 bases). CDR1 KGHSH and CDR2 LQKENI come from the germline V gene. The CDR3 contains 15 residues. The V gene lost 2 bases and the J gene lost 7 bases, with 12 bases spanning the gap. The CDR3 sequence: CASSPSGQRNSPLHF. The DNA of the CDR3 is TGTGCCAGCTCACCATCGGGACAACGAAATTCACCCCTCCACTTT.

This clone was recorded once. V usage is TRBV19 and J usage is TRBJ2-2; D is unresolved. V shed 1 base and J shed 6 bases, with 9 bases lying between them. CDR1 and CDR2 (germline): LNHDA, SQIVND (reference sequence). The CDR3 covers 14 residues. CDR3 residues: CASSIGRLAGELFF. CDR3 in DNA: TGTGCCAGTAGTATAGGGCGGTTGGCCGGGGAGCTGTTTTTT.

The chain carries TRBV7-9 and TRBJ2-5, with D possibly being TRBD2 (6 bases). This CDR3 is built from 16 residues. V lost 5 bases and J 2 bases, leaving 18 bases between the germline ends. Looked up from germline, CDR1 is SEHNR and CDR2 is FQNEAQ (reference sequence). CDR3 amino acids: CASSRWTTALQETQYF. For the CDR3, the DNA is TGTGCCAGCAGCCGCTGGACTACCGCCTTACAAGAGACCCAGTACTTC.

V is TRBV4-2 and J is TRBJ1-2; D gene ambiguous. Germline V CDR1 and CDR2: LGHNA, YNFKEQ. V lost 0 bases, J lost 4 bases, and 21 bases lay in between. This CDR3 is 18 amino acids long. The DNA for the CDR3 is TGTGCCAGCAGCCAAGATCCACGGGCTCTATCAGGAGGCTATGGCTACACCTTC. Amino acid sequence: CASSQDPRALSGGYGYTF.

The chain combines TRBV9 with TRBJ2-2, with 7 nucleotides matching TRBD2. V lost 4 bases and J lost 7; bases outside the gene matches: 16. CDR3 length equals 17 residues. Germline CDR1 reads SGDLS; CDR2 reads YYNGEE. The CDR3 DNA reads TGTGCCAGCAGCCTTTTCGGGGCGGGAGCGGATATCGGGGAGCTGTTTTTT. Its translation is CASSLFGAGADIGELFF.

The chain is built from TRBV28 and TRBJ2-1; 8 bases fit TRBD2. The CDR3 runs to 16 residues. The ends lost 3 bases at V and 4 bases at J; junction bases unmatched: 8. Germline CDR1 and CDR2: MDHEN and SYDVKM. The CDR3 bases are TGTGCCAGCAGTTTCGAGACTAGCGCCCTATACAATGAGCAGTTCTTC. Residues: CASSFETSALYNEQFF. Drawing the rest from reference TRBV28 and TRBJ2-1, the complete variable domain is DVKVTQSSRYLVKRTGEKVFLECVQDMDHENMFWYRQDPGLGLRLIYFSYDVKMKEKGDIPEGYSVSREKKERFSLILESASTNQTSMYLCASSFETSALYNEQFFGPGTRLTVL.

The chain has TRBV19 and TRBJ1-2; D gene ambiguous. The CDR3 is made up of 14 amino acids. V was cut by 7 bases and J by 3 bases, with 15 bases left in between. CDR1 is LNHDA and CDR2 is SQIVND in the germline V gene (reference sequence). The CDR3 DNA reads as TGTGCCAGTACCCTCGGGCGGGCCTACTATGGCTACACCTTC. Translation gives CASTLGRAYYGYTF.

Remarks on this clone: Germline and junction disagree at one end, which may indicate a read error. V is TRBV6-6 and J is TRBJ1-5; maybe TRBD1 (6 bases). The CDR3 has 14 residues. Germline CDR1 is MNHNY and CDR2 is SVGAGI (reference sequence). In nucleotides, the CDR3 is TGTGCCAGCAGGCTGCAGGGGAGCATTCAGCCCCAGCATTTT. Protein: CASRLQGSIQPQHF.

V is TRBV18 and J is TRBJ1-3; perhaps TRBD1 as D (6 bases). The CDR3 has 14 amino acids. CDR1 is KGHSH, CDR2 LQKENI, per germline. Trimming cost V 3 bases and J 2 bases, with 8 bases left between them. CDR3: CASSPEGAGNTIYF. In DNA, the CDR3 is TGTGCCAGCTCACCGGAGGGGGCTGGAAACACCATATATTTT.

The chain has TRBV7-2 and TRBJ2-7; 11 bases agree with TRBD2. The trim removed 1 base at V and 4 bases at J, leaving 9 bases unmatched. This CDR3 spans 17 amino acids. Germline values: CDR1 SGHTA, CDR2 FQGNSA. CDR3 amino acids: CASSLDSSGGAIYEQYF. The CDR3 DNA follows: TGTGCCAGCAGCTTAGATAGTAGCGGGGGGGCCATATACGAGCAGTACTTC.

This chain uses TRBV18 with TRBJ1-1; TRBD1 agrees at 7 bases. V dropped 0 bases and J dropped 8; count of bases not matched to a gene: 12. Looked up from germline, CDR1 is KGHSH and CDR2 is LQKENI. This CDR3 has 16 amino acids. The CDR3 loop reads CASSPPNRGSPLEAFF. The CDR3 DNA is TGTGCCAGCTCACCACCGAACAGGGGTTCTCCTCTAGAAGCTTTCTTT.

The gene calls are TRBV28 and TRBJ1-2, with unresolved D. V lost 5 bases and J lost 2, with 6 bases in between. Germline V lookup: CDR1 MDHEN, CDR2 SYDVKM. This CDR3 comprises 12 residues. CDR3 amino acids: CASSRVNYGYTF. The DNA of the CDR3 is TGTGCCAGCAGTCGGGTAAACTATGGCTACACCTTC.

About this clone itself: Germline and junction disagree at one end, which may indicate a read error. The genes are TRBV29-1 and TRBJ2-1; TRBD1 matches 10 bases. Germline-derived CDR1 and CDR2 are SQVTM and ANQGSEA. The CDR3 sequence is 19 residues long. For the CDR3, the DNA is TGCAGCGTTGAAGATCAGGGGACAGGGGCGCCGGTCGGCTACAATGGGCAGTTCTTC. Its protein is CSVEDQGTGAPVGYNGQFF.

The chain uses TRBV18 and TRBJ2-2; 9 bases match TRBD1. The CDR3 contains 18 residues. Germline CDR1 and CDR2: KGHSH and LQKENI. V gave up 2 bases and J gave up 3 bases; unmatched junction bases: 10. The CDR3 DNA reads TGTGCCAGCTCACCAAGGGTGGTGGACAGGGGTCACACCGGGGAGCTGTTTTTT. Amino acid sequence: CASSPRVVDRGHTGELFF.

V gene TRBV2 combines with J gene TRBJ2-3; the D gene is possibly TRBD2 (7 bases). Germline CDR1 and CDR2: SNHLY and FYNNEI. The length of the CDR3 is 14 residues. The V end lost 4 bases, the J end lost 0 bases, and 8 bases lay between the germline ends. The CDR3 region is CASSGGGSTDTQYF. The CDR3 bases are TGTGCCAGCAGTGGCGGGGGCAGCACAGATACGCAGTATTTT.

This chain links TRBV30 with TRBJ2-3; no clear D gene. Deletions cut 3 bases from V and 2 bases from J, with 9 bases between. The CDR3 loop spans 13 amino acids. Germline V lookup: CDR1 GTSNPN, CDR2 SVGIG (reference sequence). The CDR3 DNA sequence: TGTGCCTGGAGCGGTGAATTCACAGATACGCAGTATTTT. Its protein is CAWSGEFTDTQYF. Complete variable domain (other parts from reference TRBV30 and TRBJ2-3): SQTIHQWPATLVQPVGSPLSLECTVEGTSNPNLYWYRQAAGRGLQLLFYSVGIGQISSEVPQNLSASRPQDRQFILSSKKLLLSDSGFYLCAWSGEFTDTQYFGPGTRLTVL.

The chain employs TRBV4-2 and TRBJ2-1; perhaps TRBD2 as D (5 bases). Trimming shortened V by 0 bases and J by 5 bases, and 8 bases separated the two germline ends. The CDR3 runs 14 residues. CDR1 and CDR2 from the germline V gene are LGHNA and YNFKEQ. The CDR3 spells CASSQERRDNEQFF. Written as DNA, the CDR3 is TGTGCCAGCAGCCAAGAACGGCGGGACAATGAGCAGTTCTTC.

The chain links TRBV6-5 to TRBJ1-1; D gene ambiguous. V lost 2 bases and J 2 bases, leaving 9 bases between the germline ends. The CDR3 runs 14 residues. Per germline, CDR1 MNHEY and CDR2 SVGAGI. The CDR3 spells CASSYGVRNTEAFF. The CDR3 DNA sequence: TGTGCCAGCAGTTACGGAGTCAGAAACACTGAAGCTTTCTTT.

The J gene is TRBJ2-7, the V gene TRBV27; 10 bases are a match to TRBD1. J was trimmed by 2 bases and V by 5 bases; bases with no gene match: 6. Germline V gene sequence: CDR1 MNHEY, CDR2 SMNVEV (reference sequence). The CDR3 extends over 15 amino acids. CDR3 amino acids: CASSRQGAKTYEQYF. Here the CDR3 DNA reads TGTGCCAGCAGTCGACAGGGGGCAAAGACCTACGAGCAGTACTTC.

The chain combines TRBV14 with TRBJ2-4; 8 positions match TRBD2. J gave up 2 bases and V 0 bases, and 6 bases lay outside the gene matches. Germline V CDR1 and CDR2: SGHDN, FVKESK. The CDR3 covers 17 residues. The DNA for the CDR3 is TGTGCCAGCAGCCAAGATGATAGTAGCGGGACCAAAAACATTCAGTACTTC. Residues: CASSQDDSSGTKNIQYF.

V is TRBV7-9 and J is TRBJ1-5; 10 bases fit TRBD1. The length of the CDR3 is 16 residues. V lost 5 bases to trimming and J lost 6 bases; unmatched junction nucleotides: 10. Germline CDR1 and CDR2: SEHNR and FQNEAQ (reference sequence). The CDR3 bases are TGTGCCAGCAGCCGTGGGGGACAGGGGACCGGTCAGCCCCAGCATTTT. Protein: CASSRGGQGTGQPQHF.

CDR3 loop: CASSISGRGHGDEQFF. In nucleotides, the CDR3 is TGTGCCAGTAGTATAAGCGGTAGGGGGCATGGCGATGAGCAGTTCTTC. The rearrangement joins TRBV19 to TRBJ2-1, with 7 bases that match TRBD1. Unmatched junction bases numbered 12, after V lost 2 bases and J lost 8 bases. The germline CDR1 and CDR2 sequences are LNHDA and SQIVND (reference sequence). The CDR3 is 16 residues long.